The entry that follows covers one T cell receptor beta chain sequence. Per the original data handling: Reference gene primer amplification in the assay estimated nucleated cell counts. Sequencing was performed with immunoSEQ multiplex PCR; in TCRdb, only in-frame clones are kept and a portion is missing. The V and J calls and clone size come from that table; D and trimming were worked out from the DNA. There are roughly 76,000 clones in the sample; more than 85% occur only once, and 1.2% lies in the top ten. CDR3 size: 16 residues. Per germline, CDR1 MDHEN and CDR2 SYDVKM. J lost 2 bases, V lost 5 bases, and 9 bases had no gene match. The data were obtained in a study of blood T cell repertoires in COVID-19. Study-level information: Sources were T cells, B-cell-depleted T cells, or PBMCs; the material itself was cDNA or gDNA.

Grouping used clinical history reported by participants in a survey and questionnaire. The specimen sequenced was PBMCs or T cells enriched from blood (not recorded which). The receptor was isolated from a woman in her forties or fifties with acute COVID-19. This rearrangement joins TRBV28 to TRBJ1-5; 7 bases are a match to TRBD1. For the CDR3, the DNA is TGTGCCAGCAGTATCCACAGGGGATCCGGCAATCAGCCCCAGCATTTT. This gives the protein CASSIHRGSGNQPQHF.